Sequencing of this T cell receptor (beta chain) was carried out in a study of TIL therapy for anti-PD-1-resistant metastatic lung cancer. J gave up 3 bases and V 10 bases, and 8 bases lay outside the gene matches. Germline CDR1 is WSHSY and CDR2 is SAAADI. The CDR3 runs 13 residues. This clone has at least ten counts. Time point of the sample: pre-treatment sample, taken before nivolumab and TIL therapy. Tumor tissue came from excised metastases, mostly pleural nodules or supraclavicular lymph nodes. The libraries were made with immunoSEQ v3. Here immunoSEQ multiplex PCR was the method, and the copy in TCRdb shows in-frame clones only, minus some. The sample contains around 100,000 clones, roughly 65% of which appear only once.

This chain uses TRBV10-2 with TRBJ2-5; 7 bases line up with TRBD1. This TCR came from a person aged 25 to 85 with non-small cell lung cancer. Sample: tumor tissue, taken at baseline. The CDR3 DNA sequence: TGCGCCACCGGTGGGACAGCTAAAGAGACCCAGTACTTC. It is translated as CATGGTAKETQYF.